Listed here are 15 T cell receptor beta chains from one sample, sequenced in a study of TIL therapy for anti-PD-1-resistant metastatic lung cancer. Sequencing used immunoSEQ v3. The table came from immunoSEQ multiplex PCR; TCRdb's copy has only in-frame clones and leaves some out. The top ten clones hold approximately 3% of a sample with 50,000 to 65,000 clones, roughly four fifths of them seen once. The time point was: pre-treatment sample, taken before nivolumab and TIL therapy. The input for sequencing was blood, taken at baseline. These receptors all come from a person between 25 and 79 years old with non-small cell lung cancer.

V usage is TRBV4-2 and J usage is TRBJ2-1; D not certain. Germline CDR1 reads LGHNA; CDR2 reads YNFKEQ. Between the trimmed V and J ends, which lost 0 bases and 2 bases, there was a span of 8 bases. The CDR3 covers 15 residues. The CDR3 protein is CASSQEGFAYNEQFF. The CDR3 DNA reads as TGTGCCAGCAGCCAAGAGGGGTTCGCCTACAATGAGCAGTTCTTC.

The rearrangement joins TRBV19 to TRBJ1-3; D is unclear. V shed 7 bases and J shed 2 bases, with 12 bases lying between them. This CDR3 contains 14 residues. Germline values: CDR1 LNHDA, CDR2 SQIVND (reference sequence). CDR3 residues: CASKVEGTGNTIYF. The CDR3 region has the DNA TGTGCCAGTAAAGTGGAGGGTACTGGAAACACCATATATTTT.

This chain connects TRBV24-1 to TRBJ2-1, with D possibly matching TRBD2 (6 bases). Per germline, CDR1 KGHDR and CDR2 SFDVKD. The CDR3 has 14 amino acids. Trimming removed 0 bases from V and 7 bases from J, with 9 bases in between. The CDR3 nucleotides read TGTGCCACCAGTGATTTGCCGGGGAGGAATGAGCAGTTCTTC. Residues: CATSDLPGRNEQFF.

The chain has TRBV4-1 and TRBJ1-5; no clear D. The germline CDR1 and CDR2 sequences are MGHRA and YSYEKL. The CDR3 runs to 12 residues. V lost 0 bases, J lost 9 bases, and 6 bases lay in between. The CDR3 coding sequence is TGCGCCAGCAGCCAAGAACCGGGGCCCCAGCATTTT. The encoded protein is CASSQEPGPQHF.

V gene TRBV4-1 combines with J gene TRBJ1-1; no reliable D call. Per germline, CDR1 MGHRA and CDR2 YSYEKL. The CDR3 is 13 amino acids. V was trimmed by 1 base and J by 1 base, leaving 4 bases between them. The CDR3 here is CASSQGGNTEAFF. The DNA of the CDR3 is TGCGCCAGCAGCCAAGGAGGGAACACTGAAGCTTTCTTT.

The rearrangement uses TRBV5-5 and TRBJ2-6, with D unclear. This CDR3 has 16 residues. Germline V gene data show CDR1 as SGHKS and CDR2 as YYEKEE (reference sequence). The V gene lost 0 bases and the J gene lost 0 bases, with 7 bases spanning the gap. The CDR3 is CASSLESFSGANVLTF. The CDR3 coding sequence is TGTGCCAGCAGCTTGGAAAGCTTCTCTGGGGCCAACGTCCTGACTTTC.

CDR3 residues: CASSSGQLTLYNEQFF. The CDR3 DNA is TGTGCCAGCAGCTCAGGACAGCTTACTCTCTACAATGAGCAGTTCTTC. The chain has TRBV7-2 and TRBJ2-1; perhaps TRBD1 as D (6 bases). Trimming stripped 4 bases from V and 3 bases from J, with 16 bases between. The CDR3 loop spans 16 amino acids. From germline, CDR1 is SGHTA and CDR2 FQGNSA.

This clone occurred once. CDR3 protein: CASSLGTELNSPLHF. The CDR3 DNA reads as TGTGCCAGTAGTCTCGGGACAGAACTTAATTCACCCCTCCACTTT. The gene calls are TRBV19 and TRBJ1-6, with 7 bases aligning to TRBD1. J was trimmed by 6 bases and V by 5 bases; bases with no gene match: 7. The length of the CDR3 is 15 residues. Per the germline V gene, CDR1 is LNHDA and CDR2 is SQIVND (reference sequence).

The chain joins TRBV6-5 to TRBJ2-1; 7 bases fit TRBD2. The germline CDR1 and CDR2 sequences are MNHEY and SVGAGI. The CDR3 contains 15 residues. V dropped 0 bases and J dropped 10; count of bases not matched to a gene: 9. The CDR3 loop is CASSYSKLATREQFF. DNA of the CDR3: TGTGCCAGCAGTTACTCGAAACTAGCGACAAGGGAGCAGTTCTTC.

This clone was observed a single time. The gene calls are TRBV5-5 and TRBJ2-5; tentatively, D is TRBD2 (5 bases). The V end lost 0 bases, the J end lost 5 bases, and 11 bases lay between the germline ends. Germline CDR1 is SGHKS and CDR2 is YYEKEE (reference sequence). This CDR3 has 14 amino acids. In DNA form, the CDR3 reads TGTGCCAGCAGCTTGGTTAGCGTCTGGGAGACCCAGTACTTC. As protein: CASSLVSVWETQYF.

This rearrangement joins TRBV7-2 to TRBJ1-6; D perhaps matches TRBD1 (5 bases). CDR1 is SGHTA, CDR2 FQGNSA, per germline. This CDR3 has 13 residues. The germline V and J ends were trimmed by 0 bases and 9 bases, with 6 bases remaining between them. The DNA for the CDR3 is TGTGCCAGCAGCTTAGCCAGGGCTTCACCCCTCCACTTT. It encodes CASSLARASPLHF.

V and J are TRBV7-2 and TRBJ2-3, with TRBD2 matching over 8 bases. This CDR3 has 15 amino acids. J lost 2 bases, V lost 5 bases, and 6 bases had no gene match. Per germline, CDR1 SGHTA and CDR2 FQGNSA. CDR3 region: CASSLGRGATDTQYF. The CDR3, as DNA: TGTGCCAGCAGCCTAGGGCGGGGGGCCACAGATACGCAGTATTTT.

This chain joins TRBV4-3 and TRBJ2-5, with D possibly being TRBD1 or TRBD2 (6 bases each). Germline V gives CDR1 LGHNA, CDR2 YSLEER. The length of the CDR3 is 16 residues. The V end lost 3 bases, the J end lost 2 bases, and 16 bases lay between the germline ends. The CDR3 coding sequence is TGCGCCAGCAGCCATAGGGCGGGACAACAGCAAGAGACCCAGTACTTC. Amino acid sequence: CASSHRAGQQQETQYF.

This clone occurred once. The CDR3 sequence: CASSPSTASEAFF. The CDR3 nucleotides read TGTGCCAGCAGTCCATCCACGGCATCTGAAGCTTTCTTT. The rearrangement links TRBV27 to TRBJ1-1; D is undetermined. Trimming removed 5 bases at V and 6 bases at J, with 13 bases between. The CDR3 is 13 amino acids. CDR1 and CDR2 from the germline V gene are MNHEY and SMNVEV (reference sequence).

The rearrangement links TRBV18 to TRBJ2-5; D possibly uses TRBD1 or TRBD2 (5 bases each). CDR3 length equals 16 residues. Germline V lookup: CDR1 KGHSH, CDR2 LQKENI. With 3 bases removed from V and 5 bases from J, the gap between germline ends came to 19 bases. The CDR3 is CASSPKGPSPTETQYF. The CDR3 nucleotides are TGTGCCAGCTCACCCAAGGGACCCTCCCCGACGGAGACCCAGTACTTC.